The 18 T cell receptor beta chains presented below share a single source sample, sequenced in a study of CD8 T cells in ankylosing spondylitis. From the 5' RACE reads, TCRdb called clonotypes with MiXCR, one entry per CDR3 protein. The table has 200,000 or so distinct CDR3 sequences, 25% to 30% seen once. The sample comprised blood, either unsorted or a sorted T cell fraction (not recorded which). The receptors stem from a male donor with ankylosing spondylitis or in good health (not recorded which).

This clonotype occurred many times. The CDR3 region is CASSPPGPGELFF. CDR3 sequence (DNA): TGTGCCAGCAGCCCTCCCGGCCCTGGGGAGCTGTTTTTT. The gene calls are TRBV7-2 and TRBJ2-2; no clear D. The germline CDR1 and CDR2 sequences are SGHTA and FQGNSA. The V gene lost 5 bases and the J gene lost 8 bases, with 12 bases spanning the gap. CDR3 length equals 13 residues.

There are many counts of this clonotype. The V call is TRBV20-1, the J call TRBJ1-6, with D perhaps TRBD1 (5 bases). There are 15 residues in the CDR3. Per the germline V gene, CDR1 is DFQATT and CDR2 is SNEGSKA (reference sequence). Trimming left V 4 bases short and J 7 bases short, with 17 bases between. CDR3 sequence: CSAKTQDFGNSPLHF. Here the CDR3 DNA reads TGCAGTGCTAAGACACAGGACTTTGGGAATTCACCCCTCCACTTT.

The sample holds many counts of this clonotype. The V call is TRBV20-1, the J call TRBJ1-5; D is uncertain. Germline CDR1 and CDR2: DFQATT and SNEGSKA (reference sequence). CDR3 length equals 14 residues. V gave up 1 base and J gave up 3 bases, with 10 bases separating them. CDR3 DNA sequence: TGCAGTGCTAGAGTCCCGAATACCAATCAGCCCCAGCATTTT. It is translated as CSARVPNTNQPQHF.

This clonotype came up many times. The V and J genes are TRBV20-1 and TRBJ1-1; D gene uncertain. The CDR3 has 13 amino acids. Per germline, CDR1 DFQATT and CDR2 SNEGSKA (reference sequence). V lost 4 bases, J lost 4 bases, and 13 bases lay in between. The CDR3 loop is CSATQPAGTEAFF. The CDR3 nucleotides are TGCAGTGCTACACAACCAGCGGGCACTGAAGCTTTCTTT.

The rearrangement links TRBV20-1 to TRBJ1-3; 10 bases agree with TRBD1. The CDR3 runs to 16 residues. The J segment lost 3 bases and the V segment lost 0 bases, leaving 5 bases of the junction unmatched. Germline loops: CDR1 DFQATT, CDR2 SNEGSKA (reference sequence). CDR3 sequence: CSARDGDRGSGNTIYF. The CDR3 DNA sequence: TGCAGTGCTAGAGATGGGGACAGGGGCAGTGGAAACACCATATATTTT.

This clonotype occurred many times. The chain combines TRBV11-2 with TRBJ2-3; TRBD2 aligns across 10 bases. J lost 3 bases, V lost 5 bases, and 5 bases had no gene match. The CDR3 sequence is 15 residues long. Germline CDR1 SGHAT, CDR2 FQNNGV. CDR3 in DNA: TGTGCCAGCAGCCGGAGCGGGAGGGAGACAGATACGCAGTATTTT. Translation gives CASSRSGRETDTQYF.

The V gene is TRBV20-1, the J gene TRBJ2-5; 10 nucleotides agree with TRBD2. The CDR3 is made up of 15 amino acids. V lost 3 bases to trimming and J lost 5 bases; unmatched junction nucleotides: 9. Germline lookup yields CDR1 DFQATT and CDR2 SNEGSKA (reference sequence). DNA of the CDR3: TGCAGTGCTAGGGGTCTAGCGGGAGTAGGTGAGACCCAGTACTTC. Amino acids: CSARGLAGVGETQYF.

This clonotype was picked up a small number of times. The chain uses TRBV29-1 and TRBJ1-1; D is undetermined. Germline CDR1 SQVTM, CDR2 ANQGSEA. V was shortened by 6 bases and J by 1 base, with 15 bases between the two germline ends. The CDR3 is made up of 14 amino acids. The CDR3 nucleotides are TGCAGCGTGGTTGGTGACATGACGAACACTGAAGCTTTCTTT. Translated: CSVVGDMTNTEAFF.

The genes are TRBV18 and TRBJ2-5; D is perhaps TRBD1 (6 bases). The CDR3 spans 13 residues. Germline V gives CDR1 KGHSH, CDR2 LQKENI. With 1 base removed from V and 5 bases from J, the gap between germline ends came to 8 bases. The CDR3 nucleotides read TGTGCCAGCTCACCACAGGGGGACGAGACCCAGTACTTC. Its protein is CASSPQGDETQYF.

The V gene is TRBV29-1, the J gene TRBJ2-1; TRBD2 matches at 10 bases. CDR3 length: 15 residues. Germline CDR1 and CDR2: SQVTM and ANQGSEA. V shed 6 bases and J 7 bases; nucleotides not matched to a gene: 12. The chain's CDR3 is CSVVPGLASGNEQFF. Written as DNA, the CDR3 is TGCAGCGTAGTTCCGGGACTAGCGTCTGGGAATGAGCAGTTCTTC.

As for this clonotype: It may be a read error: a sequence one base away is much more abundant. The chain links TRBV3-1 to TRBJ2-7, with 12 bases aligning to TRBD2. The CDR3 length is 16 residues. Per the germline V gene, CDR1 is LGHDT and CDR2 is YNNKEL (reference sequence). Here the CDR3 DNA reads TGTGCCAGCAGCCGTCGACTAGCGGGAGAGACCTACGAGCAGCACTTC. It is translated as CASSRRLAGETYEQHF.

The chain couples TRBV4-3 to TRBJ2-1, with 11 nucleotides matching TRBD2. The V gene's germline CDR1 is LGHNA and CDR2 YSLEER. V lost 0 bases, J lost 4 bases, and 2 bases stayed unmatched. CDR3 length: 16 residues. The CDR3 loop reads CASSQEASGRYNEQFF. As DNA, the CDR3 is TGCGCCAGCAGCCAAGAAGCTAGCGGGAGGTACAATGAGCAGTTCTTC.

This clonotype came up many times. This chain uses TRBV11-2 with TRBJ2-1, with D unclear. Germline V gene lookup returns CDR1 SGHAT and CDR2 FQNNGV. Trimming removed 0 bases at V and 4 bases at J, with 10 bases between. This CDR3 contains 15 residues. The CDR3 nucleotides are TGTGCCAGCAGCTTAGAGGCTTCCGGGTACAATGAGCAGTTCTTC. It translates to CASSLEASGYNEQFF. The variable domain in full, completed from reference TRBV11-2 and TRBJ2-1, reads EAGVAQSPRYKIIEKRQSVAFWCNPISGHATLYWYQQILGQGPKLLIQFQNNGVVDDSQLPKDRFSAERLKGVDSTLKIQPAKLEDSAVYLCASSLEASGYNEQFFGPGTRLTVL.

This clonotype was picked up many times. The chain carries TRBV21-1 and TRBJ2-7; the table's D call, TRBD1, was not checked against the DNA. TRBV21-1 is described as a pseudogene. This CDR3 has 14 amino acids. The DNA of the CDR3 is TGTGCCAGCAGCAAAGGCCAGGGTGCCTACGAGCAGTACTTC. This gives the protein CASSKGQGAYEQYF.

This clonotype was detected many times. This rearrangement joins TRBV11-2 to TRBJ2-5, with 9 bases fitting TRBD2. The CDR3 totals 13 residues. J gave up 5 bases and V 8 bases, and 6 bases lay outside the gene matches. Looked up from germline, CDR1 is SGHAT and CDR2 is FQNNGV. Here the CDR3 reads CASSGLAMETQYF. The DNA of the CDR3 is TGTGCCAGCTCAGGACTAGCGATGGAGACCCAGTACTTC. Filled out from reference TRBV11-2 and TRBJ2-5, the complete variable domain reads EAGVAQSPRYKIIEKRQSVAFWCNPISGHATLYWYQQILGQGPKLLIQFQNNGVVDDSQLPKDRFSAERLKGVDSTLKIQPAKLEDSAVYLCASSGLAMETQYFGPGTRLLVL.

This clonotype was seen ten or more times. J is TRBJ2-7 and V is TRBV11-2; TRBD1 is a possible D gene (6 bases). Germline values: CDR1 SGHAT, CDR2 FQNNGV. V was shortened by 5 bases and J by 4 bases, with 18 bases between the two germline ends. This CDR3 is 15 amino acids long. CDR3 region: CASSTQADRLYEQYF. DNA of the CDR3: TGTGCCAGCAGCACCCAGGCCGACAGGCTATACGAGCAGTACTTC.

Only a few counts were recorded for this clonotype. V gene TRBV29-1 combines with J gene TRBJ2-1; D remains ambiguous. Germline CDR1 SQVTM, CDR2 ANQGSEA. The CDR3 runs 12 residues. With 3 bases removed from V and 6 bases from J, the gap between germline ends came to 9 bases. CDR3 protein: CSVEWVGNEQFF. Here the CDR3 DNA reads TGCAGCGTTGAGTGGGTAGGCAATGAGCAGTTCTTC.

This clonotype occurred many times. The chain carries TRBV5-1 and TRBJ2-1; a possible D gene is TRBD1 (6 bases). Trimming took 4 bases from V and 0 from J, leaving 8 bases between them. From germline, CDR1 is SGHRS and CDR2 YFSETQ. The CDR3 totals 14 residues. The CDR3 loop is CASSVDSSYNEQFF. The CDR3 DNA sequence: TGCGCCAGCAGCGTGGACAGCTCCTACAATGAGCAGTTCTTC. Drawing the rest from reference TRBV5-1 and TRBJ2-1, the complete variable domain is KAGVTQTPRYLIKTRGQQVTLSCSPISGHRSVSWYQQTPGQGLQFLFEYFSETQRNKGNFPGRFSGRQFSNSRSEMNVSTLELGDSALYLCASSVDSSYNEQFFGPGTRLTVL.